Shown below are 27 T cell receptor beta chains from a single sample sequenced in a study of vaccination and CD4 T cells after COVID-19. No antigen is known for these receptors. This sample's treatment: roughly 10-day PBMC culture with coronavirus spike peptide pools or control peptides (ViraFEST assay). Sequencing of DNA taken from cultured CD4+ T cells relied on the Oncomine TCR Beta short-read assay. TCRdb recomputed calls from the PCR reads with MiXCR, one row per CDR3 protein. The sample has around 25,000 distinct CDR3 sequences; 67% are singletons. The sample in question was CD4+ T cells from blood, cultured in vitro, obtained after SARS-CoV-2 vaccination. The receptors shown here come from a human donor who received a COVID-19 vaccine.

The chain joins TRBV20-1 to TRBJ2-3, with unresolved D. CDR1 DFQATT and CDR2 SNEGSKA come from the germline V gene (reference sequence). V was trimmed by 3 bases and J by 3 bases, leaving 16 bases between them. This CDR3 region has 15 residues. CDR3 protein: CSARVPVLGTDTQYF. DNA of the CDR3: TGCAGTGCTAGGGTCCCGGTATTGGGGACAGATACGCAGTATTTT.

The chain has TRBV20-1 and TRBJ2-5, with a weak D call TRBD1 (6 bases). The CDR3 extends over 13 amino acids. V shed 5 bases and J shed 3 bases, with 13 bases lying between them. CDR1 and CDR2 from the germline V gene are DFQATT and SNEGSKA (reference sequence). The CDR3 DNA is TGCAGTGCTCCTAAATCAGGGGAAGAGACCCAGTACTTC. Residues: CSAPKSGEETQYF.

This sequence joins TRBV27 and TRBJ2-2; TRBD2 matches at 12 bases. The V segment lost 3 bases and the J segment 2 bases; nucleotides outside the gene matches: 4. The CDR3 has 17 residues. Germline V gene data show CDR1 as MNHEY and CDR2 as SMNVEV (reference sequence). The CDR3 loop is CASSLLAGGSNTGELFF. Here the CDR3 DNA reads TGTGCCAGCAGTTTGCTAGCGGGGGGGAGTAACACCGGGGAGCTGTTTTTT.

The V and J genes are TRBV4-2 and TRBJ1-3, with 7 bases that match TRBD1. The CDR3 runs 17 residues. Germline CDR1 and CDR2: LGHNA and YNFKEQ. J gave up 2 bases and V 0 bases, and 7 bases lay outside the gene matches. CDR3 region: CASSQDAQGKTGNTIYF. The CDR3 DNA reads TGTGCCAGCAGCCAAGACGCACAGGGGAAGACTGGAAACACCATATATTTT.

J is TRBJ1-2 and V is TRBV24-1; 10 nucleotides line up with TRBD1. This CDR3 has 15 amino acids. V shed 3 bases, J shed 7 bases, and the junction held 7 bases outside the gene matches. Germline-derived CDR1 and CDR2 are KGHDR and SFDVKD. The CDR3 is CATSDTIGQGGGYTF. CDR3 in DNA: TGTGCCACCAGTGATACGATTGGACAGGGGGGTGGCTACACCTTC.

The rearrangement joins TRBV2 to TRBJ1-2; the match to TRBD1 covers 8 bases. The germline gives CDR1 SNHLY, CDR2 FYNNEI. The junction had 9 bases not matched to a gene; V was cut back by 6 bases and J by 3 bases. This CDR3 region has 15 residues. The CDR3 bases are TGTGCCAGCAGGGGCCGGGACAGGTGGGACTATGGCTACACCTTC. As protein: CASRGRDRWDYGYTF.

This rearrangement joins TRBV12-5 to TRBJ1-2, with TRBD1 as a possible D gene (5 bases). Trimming cost V 2 bases and J 8 bases, with 21 bases left between them. The germline CDR1 and CDR2 sequences are LGHNT and FRNRAP. The CDR3 covers 16 residues. Written as DNA, the CDR3 is TGTGCTAGTGGTTTGATGTCTCGCGGAGGGGTCTTAGGCTACACCTTC. It translates to CASGLMSRGGVLGYTF.

The V call is TRBV19, the J call TRBJ1-1, with 8 bases matching TRBD1. CDR1 is LNHDA, CDR2 SQIVND, per germline (reference sequence). The CDR3 sequence is 17 residues long. Germline trimming cut 3 bases from V and 4 bases from J; bases unmatched to any gene: 13. CDR3 amino acids: CASSIVGQGAEFTEAFF. As DNA, the CDR3 is TGTGCCAGTAGTATCGTTGGGCAGGGGGCAGAGTTCACTGAAGCTTTCTTT.

This clonotype was counted between two and nine times. V gene TRBV6-1 combines with J gene TRBJ2-5, with TRBD2 as a possible D gene (6 bases). V was cut by 6 bases and J by 5 bases, with 25 bases left in between. This CDR3 comprises 17 residues. CDR1 MNHNS and CDR2 SASEGT come from the germline V gene. The CDR3 reads CASRPLVMAGSRETQYF. For the CDR3, the DNA is TGTGCCAGCAGGCCACTGGTGATGGCGGGGTCTCGGGAGACCCAGTACTTC.

The gene calls are TRBV15 and TRBJ1-3; D not certain. Deletions cut 3 bases from V and 2 bases from J, with 11 bases between. In germline, CDR1 is LNHNV, CDR2 YYDKDF (reference sequence). The CDR3 is made up of 15 amino acids. The CDR3, as DNA: TGTGCCACCAGCAGGGAGAGGCGTACTGGAAACACCATATATTTT. Its translation: CATSRERRTGNTIYF.

This clonotype was found once. The chain uses TRBV19 and TRBJ2-1, with D tentatively TRBD1 (5 bases). Per germline, CDR1 LNHDA and CDR2 SQIVND (reference sequence). The CDR3 loop spans 13 amino acids. Trimming pared 5 bases from V and 4 bases from J, leaving 9 bases between. This chain's CDR3 is CASSQSGYNEQFF. The CDR3 DNA is TGTGCCAGTAGTCAGTCAGGGTACAATGAGCAGTTCTTC.

V and J are TRBV7-6 and TRBJ2-2, with 7 positions matching TRBD2. V gave up 4 bases and J gave up 8 bases; unmatched junction bases: 4. The CDR3 consists of 13 residues. CDR1 is SGHVS and CDR2 is FNYEAQ in the germline V gene. The CDR3 region is CASSSREGGELFF. The CDR3 DNA reads as TGTGCCAGCAGCTCGAGGGAGGGGGGGGAGCTGTTTTTT.

In its sample, this clonotype was seen a few times. The chain couples TRBV7-2 to TRBJ1-3; no firm D call. CDR1 SGHTA and CDR2 FQGNSA come from the germline V gene. CDR3 length: 13 amino acids. V was shortened by 3 bases and J by 3 bases, with 6 bases between the two germline ends. CDR3 loop: CASSLTNGNTIYF. CDR3 in DNA: TGTGCCAGCAGCTTGACTAATGGAAACACCATATATTTT.

This sequence joins TRBV11-2 and TRBJ1-1, with TRBD1 matching 8 bases. The V gene's germline CDR1 is SGHAT and CDR2 FQNNGV. With 6 bases clipped from V and 4 bases from J, the junction kept 10 bases outside the gene matches. The CDR3 has 15 residues. CDR3 nucleotides: TGTGCCAGCAGTTGGCAACAGGGGGTGGCCACTGAAGCTTTCTTT. Its protein product is CASSWQQGVATEAFF.

The rearrangement joins TRBV2 to TRBJ2-1; 14 positions match TRBD2. This CDR3 region has 16 residues. CDR1 SNHLY and CDR2 FYNNEI come from the germline V gene. The trim removed 3 bases at V and 6 bases at J, leaving 4 bases unmatched. In nucleotides, the CDR3 is TGTGCCAGCAGTGACCCCGGGACTAGCGGGGGCAATGAGCAGTTCTTC. As protein: CASSDPGTSGGNEQFF.

This clonotype was detected only a few times. This chain connects TRBV24-1 to TRBJ2-5, with 8 bases that match TRBD1. The germline V gene has CDR1 KGHDR and CDR2 SFDVKD. The CDR3 spans 14 residues. V lost 7 bases to trimming and J lost 5 bases; unmatched junction nucleotides: 8. Here the CDR3 DNA reads TGTGCCACCAGCGCCCCAGGGGGCCGGGAGACCCAGTACTTC. Its translation is CATSAPGGRETQYF.

CDR3 in amino acids: CASSSPANSGANVLTF. The CDR3 nucleotides read TGTGCCAGCTCGTCCCCAGCAAACTCTGGGGCCAACGTCCTGACTTTC. The rearrangement joins TRBV6-1 to TRBJ2-6; no clear D. CDR1 is MNHNS and CDR2 is SASEGT in the germline V gene. Trimming left V 8 bases short and J 0 bases short, with 14 bases between. The CDR3 runs 16 residues.

The chain has TRBV27 and TRBJ1-1; D is unresolved. This CDR3 comprises 16 residues. CDR1 is MNHEY and CDR2 is SMNVEV in the germline V gene (reference sequence). The V end lost 0 bases, the J end lost 7 bases, and 18 bases lay between the germline ends. DNA for the CDR3: TGTGCCAGCAGTTTATCGGGCCCATCCGTCAGTGGTGAAGCTTTCTTT. It translates to CASSLSGPSVSGEAFF.

V usage is TRBV7-9 and J usage is TRBJ2-1, with D possibly TRBD2 on 5 matching bases. The V end was cut by 5 bases, the J end by 4 bases, with 21 bases between. This CDR3 spans 17 amino acids. Germline V gives CDR1 SEHNR, CDR2 FQNEAQ (reference sequence). The CDR3 region is CASSPTAVGVRYNEQFF. The CDR3 DNA reads TGTGCCAGCAGCCCAACAGCGGTTGGGGTTCGGTACAATGAGCAGTTCTTC.

The chain is built from TRBV2 and TRBJ1-5; the D gene is possibly TRBD1 (6 bases). The CDR3 is 12 residues long. Germline V gene lookup returns CDR1 SNHLY and CDR2 FYNNEI. Trimming pared 7 bases from V and 6 bases from J, leaving 10 bases between. The CDR3 DNA reads as TGTGCCAGCAACCTACAGGGTCAGCCCCAGCATTTT. Protein: CASNLQGQPQHF.

The chain links TRBV27 to TRBJ1-2, with no clear D. The germline V gene has CDR1 MNHEY and CDR2 SMNVEV (reference sequence). The V gene lost 2 bases and the J gene lost 4 bases, with 8 bases spanning the gap. This CDR3 is 13 amino acids long. The CDR3 DNA reads TGTGCCAGCAGTTTAAACATATTCTATGGCTACACCTTC. Its protein is CASSLNIFYGYTF.

The CDR3 DNA reads as TGTGCCAGCAGCCAAGCGGGCCAGAGGAACACTGAAGCTTTCTTT. Its translation is CASSQAGQRNTEAFF. V is TRBV14 and J is TRBJ1-1; D gene ambiguous. The CDR3 loop spans 15 amino acids. The germline gives CDR1 SGHDN, CDR2 FVKESK. V lost 1 base and J lost 1, with 10 bases in between.

This clonotype occurred once. The V gene is TRBV19, the J gene TRBJ1-1, with unresolved D. This CDR3 has 14 amino acids. Trimming shortened V by 6 bases and J by 8 bases, and 19 bases separated the two germline ends. Germline V CDR1 and CDR2: LNHDA, SQIVND (reference sequence). CDR3 loop: CASSPTRAAGEAFF. For the CDR3, the DNA is TGTGCCAGTAGCCCAACTAGGGCGGCGGGCGAAGCTTTCTTT.

This chain connects TRBV30 to TRBJ1-5; D is undetermined. Germline-derived CDR1 and CDR2 are GTSNPN and SVGIG (reference sequence). The CDR3 contains 13 residues. V was clipped by 3 bases and J by 0 bases, with 6 bases between them. This chain's CDR3 is CAWRIDSNQPQHF. CDR3 coding DNA: TGTGCCTGGAGGATTGATAGCAATCAGCCCCAGCATTTT.

The rearrangement joins TRBV20-1 to TRBJ1-2; 8 positions agree with TRBD1. The CDR3 extends over 18 amino acids. Germline V gene sequence: CDR1 DFQATT, CDR2 SNEGSKA (reference sequence). The V and J ends lost 2 bases and 6 bases, in that order; junction bases with no gene match: 20. CDR3 residues: CSARLPYEDRVWVDGYTF. As DNA, the CDR3 is TGCAGTGCTAGATTGCCTTACGAGGACAGGGTTTGGGTCGATGGCTACACCTTC.

V usage is TRBV7-2 and J usage is TRBJ2-1; 12 positions agree with TRBD2. V lost 5 bases to trimming and J lost 0 bases; unmatched junction nucleotides: 5. Germline V gives CDR1 SGHTA, CDR2 FQGNSA. The CDR3 sequence is 17 residues long. CDR3 sequence reads: CASSDRLAGDSYNEQFF. CDR3 bases: TGTGCCAGCAGCGATCGACTAGCGGGGGACTCCTACAATGAGCAGTTCTTC.

The chain carries TRBV19 and TRBJ2-3, with a weak D call TRBD2 (6 bases). The CDR3 contains 15 residues. Germline V gene sequence: CDR1 LNHDA, CDR2 SQIVND (reference sequence). The germline V and J ends were trimmed by 4 bases and 2 bases, with 13 bases remaining between them. CDR3 in DNA: TGTGCCAGTAGTAGGGGGGACTTTTACACAGATACGCAGTATTTT. Its protein product is CASSRGDFYTDTQYF.